The 17 T cell receptor beta chains reported below all come from one sample, sequenced in a study of cytomegalovirus exposure and HLA in healthy donors (dated by TCRdb to about 2017). The library was made by the immunoSEQ multiplex PCR assay. For the multiplex PCR, a mixture combining 60 forward primers for TCR Vbeta segments and 13 reverse primers for TCR Jbeta segments was used. TCRdb provides this immuneACCESS table in a form limited to in-frame rearrangements. Some clones are lacking; in checked studies, under half of them reflect an unresolved V gene, and why the rest are absent is not known. The sample table records 50,000 to 60,000 clones. The ten largest clonotypes hold about 4% of the sample. Sequenced material: PBMCs. These receptors all come from a male donor in good health and CMV-seronegative.

The rearrangement links TRBV11-2 to TRBJ1-2; D gene ambiguous. The germline V gene has CDR1 SGHAT and CDR2 FQNNGV. Trimming pared 6 bases from V and 1 base from J, leaving 9 bases between. The CDR3 runs to 13 residues. The CDR3 DNA follows: TGTGCCAGCAGTTCCGGGATTAACTATGGCTACACCTTC. Protein: CASSSGINYGYTF.

The chain joins TRBV2 to TRBJ1-2; the match to TRBD1 covers 8 bases. There are 12 residues in the CDR3. Germline assignment: CDR1 SNHLY and CDR2 FYNNEI. With V trimmed by 7 bases and J by 8 bases, 6 bases remained unmatched. The CDR3 spells CASIRTGIGYTF. The CDR3 DNA is TGTGCCAGCATCAGGACAGGGATAGGCTACACCTTC. The whole variable domain, filled in from reference TRBV2 and TRBJ1-2, reads EPEVTQTPSHQVTQMGQEVILRCVPISNHLYFYWYRQILGQKVEFLVSFYNNEISEKSEIFDDQFSVERPDGSNFTLKIRSTKLEDSAMYFCASIRTGIGYTFGSGTRLTVV.

The chain employs TRBV5-5 and TRBJ1-1; no clear D. V was cut by 1 base and J by 0 bases, with 10 bases left in between. The CDR3 contains 15 residues. Germline-derived CDR1 and CDR2 are SGHKS and YYEKEE (reference sequence). CDR3: CASSLRVVVNTEAFF. CDR3 DNA: TGTGCCAGCAGCTTGCGGGTAGTGGTGAACACTGAAGCTTTCTTT.

The gene calls are TRBV4-1 and TRBJ2-3, with 8 bases identical to TRBD2. The germline CDR1 and CDR2 sequences are MGHRA and YSYEKL. Trimming at V came to 1 base and at J to 5 bases, leaving 11 bases not matched to a gene. CDR3 length: 17 residues. CDR3 sequence: CASSQGIAGLDGDTQYF. CDR3 nucleotide sequence: TGCGCCAGCAGCCAAGGGATAGCGGGGTTGGATGGAGATACGCAGTATTTT.

As concerns this clone: Additional DNA sequences in this sample encode the identical CDR3. This chain joins TRBV28 and TRBJ2-7; 8 positions agree with TRBD1. Germline CDR1 and CDR2: MDHEN and SYDVKM. Germline trimming cut 2 bases from V and 5 bases from J; bases unmatched to any gene: 5. The CDR3 totals 14 residues. The CDR3 reads CASSLGQGAHEQYF. The CDR3 nucleotides read TGTGCCAGCAGTTTAGGCCAGGGGGCCCACGAGCAGTACTTC.

The CDR3 loop is CAWSTGTADEKLFF. In DNA, the CDR3 is TGTGCCTGGAGTACCGGGACAGCAGATGAAAAACTGTTTTTT. The gene calls are TRBV30 and TRBJ1-4; 7 bases map to TRBD1. With V trimmed by 2 bases and J by 6 bases, 6 bases remained unmatched. CDR1 and CDR2 (germline): GTSNPN, SVGIG (reference sequence). CDR3 size: 14 residues.

The chain has TRBV7-2 and TRBJ2-3; 10 nucleotides line up with TRBD2. The CDR3 sequence is 16 residues long. CDR1 and CDR2 (germline): SGHTA, FQGNSA. With V trimmed by 4 bases and J by 3 bases, 7 bases remained unmatched. The DNA of the CDR3 is TGTGCCAGCAGCTCTCCGCCGGGACTAGCGACAGATACGCAGTATTTT. The encoded protein is CASSSPPGLATDTQYF.

The V gene is TRBV5-1, the J gene TRBJ1-1; D is possibly TRBD1 (5 bases). Germline lookup yields CDR1 SGHRS and CDR2 YFSETQ. The CDR3 is 13 amino acids. Between the trimmed V and J ends, which lost 2 bases and 8 bases, there was a span of 13 bases. The CDR3 DNA follows: TGCGCCAGCAGCTTCTCAGGGCCTAGGGAAGCTTTCTTT. It is translated as CASSFSGPREAFF.

The chain has TRBV28 and TRBJ1-2, with D perhaps matching TRBD1 (5 bases). Germline CDR1 MDHEN, CDR2 SYDVKM. The CDR3 sequence is 13 residues long. V gave up 7 bases and J gave up 8 bases, with 17 bases separating them. CDR3 residues: CASTEPGVEGYTF. The DNA for the CDR3 is TGTGCCAGCACCGAACCGGGGGTTGAAGGCTACACCTTC.

This chain connects TRBV19 to TRBJ2-3, with D possibly TRBD2 on 6 matching bases. This CDR3 is built from 15 residues. The V and J ends lost 3 bases and 8 bases respectively, with 18 bases between them. Per germline, CDR1 LNHDA and CDR2 SQIVND (reference sequence). CDR3 region: CASSITSSGGGTQYF. The CDR3 nucleotides read TGTGCCAGTAGTATTACCAGCAGTGGGGGAGGTACGCAGTATTTT.

Note on this clone: The same CDR3 also results from other DNA sequences found in this sample. The V call is TRBV5-1, the J call TRBJ1-1, with 7 positions matching TRBD1. Germline CDR1 SGHRS, CDR2 YFSETQ. Losses at the gene ends were 0 bases for V and 6 bases for J; bases not matched to a gene: 5. The CDR3 runs to 14 residues. CDR3 sequence (DNA): TGCGCCAGCAGCTTGGTAGGGACAGCAGCTGAAGCTTTCTTT. Protein product: CASSLVGTAAEAFF.

The chain links TRBV28 to TRBJ1-1, with D perhaps TRBD1 (6 bases). Germline loops: CDR1 MDHEN, CDR2 SYDVKM. The CDR3 loop spans 15 amino acids. V lost 4 bases and J lost 6, with 18 bases in between. CDR3 DNA: TGTGCCAGCAGTTCTGGGGGGGGCGGGTTTTCTGAAGCTTTCTTT. Protein sequence: CASSSGGGGFSEAFF.

The V call is TRBV5-5, the J call TRBJ2-7; D is undetermined. The CDR3 contains 13 residues. The V gene's germline CDR1 is SGHKS and CDR2 YYEKEE (reference sequence). V was clipped by 4 bases and J by 0 bases, with 8 bases between them. DNA of the CDR3: TGTGCCAGCAGCCCCCGGAGCTCCTACGAGCAGTACTTC. Translated, it gives CASSPRSSYEQYF.

The chain joins TRBV5-6 to TRBJ2-2, with a tentative D call TRBD1 (6 bases). V lost 4 bases to trimming and J lost 1 base, with 14 bases between them. The length of the CDR3 is 16 residues. Germline V gene lookup returns CDR1 SGHDT and CDR2 YYEEEE. The CDR3 DNA follows: TGTGCCAGCAGCGAGATTCCAGGGGTGAACACCGGGGAGCTGTTTTTT. This codes for CASSEIPGVNTGELFF.

This chain uses TRBV15 with TRBJ2-7; D is perhaps TRBD1 (6 bases). CDR1 is LNHNV and CDR2 is YYDKDF in the germline V gene (reference sequence). The CDR3 consists of 16 residues. Trimming cost V 3 bases and J 5 bases, with 20 bases left between them. The CDR3 reads CATSRVVWGPLHEQYF. CDR3 in DNA: TGTGCCACCAGCAGGGTGGTCTGGGGGCCCCTCCACGAGCAGTACTTC.

The V call is TRBV7-2, the J call TRBJ2-7; no clear D gene. V shed 5 bases and J shed 3 bases, with 8 bases lying between them. The CDR3 length is 12 residues. The V gene's germline CDR1 is SGHTA and CDR2 FQGNSA. CDR3 bases: TGTGCCAGCAGCGAGGTTGGCTACGAGCAGTACTTC. The encoded protein is CASSEVGYEQYF.

The chain carries TRBV28 and TRBJ2-5; 7 bases line up with TRBD1. Germline V gene sequence: CDR1 MDHEN, CDR2 SYDVKM. With 1 base clipped from V and 4 bases from J, the junction kept 12 bases outside the gene matches. CDR3 length: 17 amino acids. This chain's CDR3 is CASSLFPMRQGPETQYF. CDR3 nucleotide sequence: TGTGCCAGCAGTTTATTCCCGATGAGACAGGGACCAGAGACCCAGTACTTC. Variable domain in full (rest from reference TRBV28 and TRBJ2-5): DVKVTQSSRYLVKRTGEKVFLECVQDMDHENMFWYRQDPGLGLRLIYFSYDVKMKEKGDIPEGYSVSREKKERFSLILESASTNQTSMYLCASSLFPMRQGPETQYFGPGTRLLVL.